Shown below are 32 T cell receptor beta chains from a single sample sequenced in a study of cytomegalovirus exposure and HLA in healthy donors. It was with 60 Vbeta and 13 Jbeta primers that the PCR ran. Libraries were prepared by immunoSEQ multiplex PCR; TCRdb keeps only in-frame clonotypes and omits some of them. In the table there are around 130,000 clones, just under 75% of which are singletons. Sequencing used PBMCs. These receptors were collected from a middle-aged man in good health and CMV-seropositive.

As regards this clone: At one of its ends the junction is not consistent with the germline gene, which may arise from a read error. Within the sample, other DNA sequences also encode this same CDR3. The chain is built from TRBV6-5 and TRBJ1-2; weak D call: TRBD1 (6 bases). CDR3 size: 12 residues. Germline V gene lookup returns CDR1 MNHEY and CDR2 SVGAGI. The CDR3 DNA sequence: TGCGCCAGCAGTGAAACAGGGAATGGCTACACCTTC. This translates into CASSETGNGYTF.

In this sample, this clone turned up a few times. The chain joins TRBV28 to TRBJ1-3; D gene unclear. Between the trimmed V and J ends, which lost 2 bases and 8 bases, there was a span of 10 bases. The CDR3 is 13 amino acids. From germline, CDR1 is MDHEN and CDR2 SYDVKM. DNA for the CDR3: TGTGCCAGCAGTTTAAGACTGAGAGACACCATATATTTT. This gives the protein CASSLRLRDTIYF.

The chain has TRBV7-9 and TRBJ2-3; 7 bases line up with TRBD2. CDR3 length equals 17 residues. V dropped 5 bases and J dropped 1; count of bases not matched to a gene: 12. The germline V gene has CDR1 SEHNR and CDR2 FQNEAQ (reference sequence). This CDR3 reads CASSPARRGGGTDTQYF. The CDR3 DNA sequence: TGTGCCAGCAGCCCCGCTCGGCGGGGAGGGGGCACAGATACGCAGTATTTT.

The chain links TRBV19 to TRBJ1-5; D possibly corresponds to TRBD1 (6 bases). V lost 10 bases and J 9 bases, leaving 22 bases between the germline ends. Germline V gives CDR1 LNHDA, CDR2 SQIVND (reference sequence). The CDR3 is made up of 14 amino acids. The CDR3 sequence is CATRDRQVSRPQHF. The CDR3 DNA reads TGTGCCACCAGAGATCGACAGGTCAGTCGGCCCCAGCATTTT.

J is TRBJ1-4 and V is TRBV2; 7 positions match TRBD1. The germline V gene encodes CDR1 SNHLY and CDR2 FYNNEI. J gave up 5 bases and V 6 bases, and 9 bases lay outside the gene matches. There are 15 residues in the CDR3. The CDR3 is CASRETGVRNEKLFF. In DNA, the CDR3 is TGTGCCAGCAGAGAAACAGGGGTGCGAAATGAAAAACTGTTTTTT.

This clone was detected once. The gene calls are TRBV5-4 and TRBJ2-1, with 7 bases matching TRBD2. Germline trimming cut 4 bases from V and 9 bases from J; bases unmatched to any gene: 7. This CDR3 spans 13 amino acids. Germline CDR1 SGHNT, CDR2 YYREEE (reference sequence). CDR3 loop: CASSTGGRREQFF. DNA for the CDR3: TGTGCCAGCAGCACGGGGGGTAGACGTGAGCAGTTCTTC.

The DNA of the CDR3 is TGTGCCAGCAGTTCCTCGGGCGGGAGTCTCTACGAGCAGTACTTC. Residues: CASSSSGGSLYEQYF. The gene calls are TRBV7-2 and TRBJ2-7; 7 bases align to TRBD2. The trim removed 6 bases at V and 3 bases at J, leaving 11 bases unmatched. Germline values: CDR1 SGHTA, CDR2 FQGNSA. The CDR3 contains 15 residues.

The table lists this clone with a few counts. The CDR3 loop reads CATRPDRGRQETQYF. The DNA of the CDR3 is TGTGCCACCAGACCCGACAGGGGGAGGCAAGAGACCCAGTACTTC. The chain carries TRBV15 and TRBJ2-5, with 9 bases lining up with TRBD1. Germline CDR1 LNHNV, CDR2 YYDKDF (reference sequence). J was trimmed by 2 bases and V by 6 bases; bases with no gene match: 7. The CDR3 consists of 15 residues.

V usage is TRBV9 and J usage is TRBJ2-3; a weak D match, TRBD1 (6 bases). The CDR3 contains 15 residues. Per germline, CDR1 SGDLS and CDR2 YYNGEE. Trimming pared 0 bases from V and 1 base from J, leaving 9 bases between. The DNA of the CDR3 is TGTGCCAGCAGCGTAGAGGACAGCCGCACAGATACGCAGTATTTT. Its translation is CASSVEDSRTDTQYF.

The rearrangement links TRBV30 to TRBJ2-3; 10 nucleotides align to TRBD1. This CDR3 spans 15 amino acids. J was trimmed by 2 bases and V by 4 bases; bases with no gene match: 6. Germline values: CDR1 GTSNPN, CDR2 SVGIG (reference sequence). The CDR3: CAWTTTGGNTDTQYF. The CDR3 DNA follows: TGTGCCTGGACCACGACAGGGGGCAACACAGATACGCAGTATTTT.

This chain uses TRBV7-2 with TRBJ2-4; TRBD2 agrees at 11 bases. In germline, CDR1 is SGHTA, CDR2 FQGNSA. CDR3 length equals 16 residues. After removal of 5 bases from V and 7 bases from J, the junction contained 10 bases not matched to a gene. Here the CDR3 DNA reads TGTGCCAGCAGCCCGACTAGCGGGGCTACGACGAACATTCAGTACTTC. Its protein product is CASSPTSGATTNIQYF.

The chain combines TRBV11-2 with TRBJ2-2; 13 bases align to TRBD2. The CDR3 spans 18 residues. Losses at the gene ends were 2 bases for V and 2 bases for J; bases not matched to a gene: 5. The germline V gene encodes CDR1 SGHAT and CDR2 FQNNGV. The CDR3 spells CASSLRLAGGRNTGELFF. In DNA form, the CDR3 reads TGTGCCAGCAGCTTAAGACTAGCGGGGGGCCGAAACACCGGGGAGCTGTTTTTT.

The V and J genes are TRBV5-4 and TRBJ2-5, with 7 bases fitting TRBD1. The DNA end is more similar to TRBJ2-7, so the J call may be wrong. Germline CDR1 is SGHNT and CDR2 is YYREEE (reference sequence). CDR3 length equals 16 residues. The DNA of the CDR3 is TGTGCCAGCAGCTTTTCGTCGGGGACAGCCCGTTACGAGCAGTACTTC. Translating it yields CASSFSSGTARYEQYF.

This clone has a handful of counts. The gene calls are TRBV7-8 and TRBJ2-1, with TRBD1 identical over 7 bases. V lost 1 base and J lost 15; bases outside the gene matches: 12. Germline CDR1 SGHVS, CDR2 FQNEAQ. The CDR3 totals 14 residues. CDR3 protein: CASSLELRGRAWFF. CDR3 bases: TGTGCCAGCAGCTTAGAATTAAGGGGGCGCGCGTGGTTCTTC.

The chain recombines TRBV27 with TRBJ2-5; 8 nucleotides line up with TRBD2. Matching the DNA end better, TRBJ2-7 makes the J call doubtful. Germline CDR1 is MNHEY and CDR2 is SMNVEV (reference sequence). CDR3 length: 14 residues. Here the CDR3 DNA reads TGTGCCAGCAGTAGCCTAGCGGGCTTCTACGAGCAGTACTTC. Translated: CASSSLAGFYEQYF.

This clone was counted a few times. This chain uses TRBV27 with TRBJ1-5; D is uncertain. CDR1 is MNHEY and CDR2 is SMNVEV in the germline V gene (reference sequence). The ends were cut back, 5 bases at V and 0 bases at J, with 5 bases in the middle. CDR3 size: 13 residues. CDR3 in amino acids: CASSNYSNQPQHF. The CDR3 DNA follows: TGTGCCAGCAGTAACTATAGCAATCAGCCCCAGCATTTT.

This clone was counted a few times. The DNA of the CDR3 is TGTGCCATCAGTGAGTCGAAAAACAGGGGCCAAGAGACCCAGTACTTC. Translated: CAISESKNRGQETQYF. The rearrangement links TRBV10-3 to TRBJ2-5; 7 bases fit TRBD1. This CDR3 comprises 16 residues. V lost 0 bases to trimming and J lost 1 base; unmatched junction nucleotides: 5. CDR1 is ENHRY, CDR2 SYGVKD, per germline.

This chain links TRBV5-5 with TRBJ1-1; 9 bases agree with TRBD1. Germline loops: CDR1 SGHKS, CDR2 YYEKEE (reference sequence). V shed 3 bases and J 4 bases; nucleotides not matched to a gene: 1. The CDR3 has 13 residues. CDR3 in amino acids: CASSWGQGTEAFF. As DNA, the CDR3 is TGTGCCAGCAGCTGGGGACAGGGCACTGAAGCTTTCTTT.

CDR3 in amino acids: CASSLVGTGGNIQYF. The CDR3 nucleotides read TGTGCCAGCAGCTTAGTAGGGACAGGGGGAAACATTCAGTACTTC. The V call is TRBV7-2, the J call TRBJ2-4; TRBD1 aligns across 11 bases. CDR1 is SGHTA, CDR2 FQGNSA, per germline. V dropped 1 base and J dropped 6; count of bases not matched to a gene: 2. This CDR3 comprises 15 residues.

The chain couples TRBV5-1 to TRBJ1-4, with 9 bases aligning to TRBD1. Trimming cost V 3 bases and J 8 bases; bases outside gene matches: 5. Germline loops: CDR1 SGHRS, CDR2 YFSETQ. The CDR3 is 14 amino acids. CDR3 coding DNA: TGCGCCAGCAGCTCACAGGGGGCGGACGAAAAACTGTTTTTT. It translates to CASSSQGADEKLFF.

This clone has only a few counts. V and J are TRBV2 and TRBJ1-3; 8 bases are a match to TRBD1. In germline, CDR1 is SNHLY, CDR2 FYNNEI. V gave up 6 bases and J gave up 3 bases; unmatched junction bases: 16. The CDR3 is 18 residues long. The CDR3 DNA is TGTGCCAGCAGCCTCTCCGGGACAGGTATATCGTTTGGAAACACCATATATTTT. Translating it yields CASSLSGTGISFGNTIYF.

This chain connects TRBV19 to TRBJ1-1; 8 bases are shared with TRBD1. The CDR3 covers 14 residues. V shed 4 bases and J 3 bases; nucleotides not matched to a gene: 4. In germline, CDR1 is LNHDA, CDR2 SQIVND (reference sequence). CDR3: CASSTRTGHTEAFF. DNA of the CDR3: TGTGCCAGTAGTACTCGGACAGGGCACACTGAAGCTTTCTTT.

This chain connects TRBV11-2 to TRBJ1-1; a possible D gene is TRBD1 (5 bases). Germline V gene lookup returns CDR1 SGHAT and CDR2 FQNNGV. V lost 1 base, J lost 6 bases, and 12 bases lay in between. The CDR3 sequence is 14 residues long. The CDR3 DNA reads as TGTGCCAGCAGCTTAGTGGGGGGGACTTCTGAAGCTTTCTTT. Residues: CASSLVGGTSEAFF.

The V and J genes are TRBV5-1 and TRBJ2-7; D remains ambiguous. The CDR3 covers 11 residues. Trimming shortened V by 2 bases and J by 6 bases, and 6 bases separated the two germline ends. The V gene's germline CDR1 is SGHRS and CDR2 YFSETQ. The CDR3 sequence is CASSFSGEQYF. The CDR3 region has the DNA TGCGCCAGCAGCTTCTCGGGCGAGCAGTACTTC. The entire variable domain, with the rest obtained from reference TRBV5-1 and TRBJ2-7, is as follows: KAGVTQTPRYLIKTRGQQVTLSCSPISGHRSVSWYQQTPGQGLQFLFEYFSETQRNKGNFPGRFSGRQFSNSRSEMNVSTLELGDSALYLCASSFSGEQYFGPGTRLTVT.

The chain links TRBV7-8 to TRBJ2-2; possible D gene TRBD1, 5 bases. The CDR3 is 15 amino acids. Looked up from germline, CDR1 is SGHVS and CDR2 is FQNEAQ. The V end was cut by 5 bases, the J end by 1 base, with 11 bases between. This CDR3 is CASSTSRGNTGELFF. The CDR3 DNA sequence: TGTGCCAGCAGCACATCTAGGGGGAACACCGGGGAGCTGTTTTTT.

The chain has TRBV4-2 and TRBJ2-1; 8 nucleotides align to TRBD1. The germline V gene has CDR1 LGHNA and CDR2 YNFKEQ. This CDR3 comprises 12 residues. J lost 12 bases, V lost 5 bases, and 6 bases had no gene match. Here the CDR3 reads CASSIDRGGQFF. The CDR3 coding sequence is TGTGCCAGCAGCATAGACAGGGGCGGGCAGTTCTTC.

V usage is TRBV15 and J usage is TRBJ1-4; D ambiguous. The CDR3 covers 14 residues. The ends were cut back, 0 bases at V and 7 bases at J, with 9 bases in the middle. Germline V CDR1 and CDR2: LNHNV, YYDKDF (reference sequence). As DNA, the CDR3 is TGTGCCACCAGCAGAGATCGAGGGAGTGAAAAACTGTTTTTT. Residues: CATSRDRGSEKLFF.

This clone was observed a few times. The chain recombines TRBV6-6 with TRBJ1-1; D remains unclear. Germline values: CDR1 MNHNY, CDR2 SVGAGI (reference sequence). V was pared by 7 bases and J by 3 bases, with 15 bases between. The CDR3 runs 14 residues. CDR3 nucleotides: TGTGCCAGCACCGGAGGGTTAGGGTACACTGAAGCTTTCTTT. The encoded protein is CASTGGLGYTEAFF.

V usage is TRBV9 and J usage is TRBJ1-3; 7 bases map to TRBD1. The CDR3 sequence is 17 residues long. V shed 4 bases and J 4 bases; nucleotides not matched to a gene: 14. The germline V gene encodes CDR1 SGDLS and CDR2 YYNGEE. CDR3 sequence (DNA): TGTGCCAGCAGCACAACCGCCTCCGGGACAGCAGGAAACACCATATATTTT. Translated, it gives CASSTTASGTAGNTIYF. The entire variable domain, with the rest obtained from reference TRBV9 and TRBJ1-3, is as follows: DSGVTQTPKHLITATGQRVTLRCSPRSGDLSVYWYQQSLDQGLQFLIQYYNGEERAKGNILERFSAQQFPDLHSELNLSSLELGDSALYFCASSTTASGTAGNTIYFGEGSWLTVV.

J is TRBJ2-1 and V is TRBV27; 14 positions match TRBD2. There are 18 residues in the CDR3. V gave up 3 bases and J gave up 3 bases; unmatched junction bases: 7. Germline values: CDR1 MNHEY, CDR2 SMNVEV (reference sequence). The CDR3 here is CASSFLGTSGGIYNEQFF. The CDR3 coding sequence is TGTGCCAGCAGTTTCCTTGGGACTAGCGGGGGTATCTACAATGAGCAGTTCTTC.

This clone was recorded many times. This chain connects TRBV19 to TRBJ2-1; 8 positions agree with TRBD2. CDR3 length: 15 residues. V lost 3 bases, J lost 8 bases, and 9 bases stayed unmatched. The germline V gene has CDR1 LNHDA and CDR2 SQIVND (reference sequence). The chain's CDR3 is CASSIQAGGRDEQFF. DNA for the CDR3: TGTGCCAGTAGTATCCAGGCGGGGGGAAGGGATGAGCAGTTCTTC.

J is TRBJ1-3 and V is TRBV6-6; D gene uncertain. Per the germline V gene, CDR1 is MNHNY and CDR2 is SVGAGI (reference sequence). This CDR3 region has 15 residues. The V end was cut by 6 bases, the J end by 4 bases, with 16 bases between. CDR3 DNA: TGTGCCAGCAGGCCGGCGGGGAACTTCGGAAACACCATATATTTT. Its protein is CASRPAGNFGNTIYF.